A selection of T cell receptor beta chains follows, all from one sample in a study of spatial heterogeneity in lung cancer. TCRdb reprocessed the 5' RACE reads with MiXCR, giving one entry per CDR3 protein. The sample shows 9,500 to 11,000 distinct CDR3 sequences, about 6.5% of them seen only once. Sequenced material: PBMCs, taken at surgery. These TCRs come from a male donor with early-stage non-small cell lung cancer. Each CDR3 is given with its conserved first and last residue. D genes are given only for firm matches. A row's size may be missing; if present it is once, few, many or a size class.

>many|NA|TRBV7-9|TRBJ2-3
TGTGCCAGCAGCACCGAGGCCCCGGATACGCAGTATTTT
CASSTEAPDTQYF
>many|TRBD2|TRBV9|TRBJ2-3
TGTGCCAGCAGCGTCGGGACTAGCGGGGGGGCAGATACGCAGTATTTT
CASSVGTSGGADTQYF
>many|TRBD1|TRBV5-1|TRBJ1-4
TGCGCCAGCAGCTTCGGTAACAGACAGGGAGGGGAAAAACTGTTTTTT
CASSFGNRQGGEKLFF
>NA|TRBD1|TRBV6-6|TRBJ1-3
TGTGCCAGCAGTTCAGGGGGAACAAACACCATATATTTT
CASSSGGTNTIYF
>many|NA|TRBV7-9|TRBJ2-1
TGTGCCAGCAGCCAGACCGGGGCCCAAGGGGGATACAATGAGCAGTTCTTC
CASSQTGAQGGYNEQFF
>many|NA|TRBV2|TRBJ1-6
TGTGCCAGCAGAACGGACCATAATTCACCCCTCCACTTT
CASRTDHNSPLHF
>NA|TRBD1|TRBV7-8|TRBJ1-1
TGTGCCAGCAGCCCAGACAGGGCGAACACTGAAGCTTTCTTT
CASSPDRANTEAFF
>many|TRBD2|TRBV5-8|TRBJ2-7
TGTGCCAGCAGCTTTACGAGTAGCGGGAGGGCCAATGTGTACGAGCAGTACTTC
CASSFTSSGRANVYEQYF
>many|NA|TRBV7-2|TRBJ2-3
TGTGCCAGCAGCCCAGCGGGGACACGCAGCACAGATACGCAGTATTTT
CASSPAGTRSTDTQYF
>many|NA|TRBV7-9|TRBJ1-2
TGTGCCAGCAGCTTAGCGTCTACTAACTATGGCTACACCTTC
CASSLASTNYGYTF
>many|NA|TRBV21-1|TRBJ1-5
TGTGCCACCTGGACAGGGAGGGACAATCAGCCCCAGCATTTT
CATWTGRDNQPQHF
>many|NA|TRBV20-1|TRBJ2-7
TGCAGTGCTAGTGGGTCCGTATACGAGCAGTACTTC
CSASGSVYEQYF
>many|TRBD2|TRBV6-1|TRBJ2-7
TGTGCCAGCAGTGAAGCGCGAGGGAGGGCCTACGAGCAGTACTTC
CASSEARGRAYEQYF
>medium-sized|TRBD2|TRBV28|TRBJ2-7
TGTGCCAGCAGTTCCACTAGCGGGGGGACCTACGAGCAGTACTTC
CASSSTSGGTYEQYF
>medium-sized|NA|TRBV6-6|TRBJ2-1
TGTGCCAGCAGTTACTCGAGTTCCAGCGGCTACAATGAGCAGTTCTTC
CASSYSSSSGYNEQFF
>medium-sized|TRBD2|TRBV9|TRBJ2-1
TGTGCCAGCAGCCGACTAGCGGCCTCCTACAATGAGCAGTTCTTC
CASSRLAASYNEQFF
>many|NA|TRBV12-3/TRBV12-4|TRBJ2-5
TGTGCCAGCAGTTTACGGGAAGAAAAGACCCAGTACTTC
CASSLREEKTQYF
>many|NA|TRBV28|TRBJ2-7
TGTGCCAGCAGTTTAAGAGTTGGGGGAACCCGGGGGCCGTACTTC
CASSLRVGGTRGPYF
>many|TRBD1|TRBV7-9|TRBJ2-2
TGTGCCAGCAGAACAGGGGTTGACACCGGGGAGCTGTTTTTT
CASRTGVDTGELFF
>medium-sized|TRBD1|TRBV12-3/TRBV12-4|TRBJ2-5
TGTGCCAGCAGGAGGGGACAGGGGGCCCAAGAGACCCAGTACTTC
CASRRGQGAQETQYF
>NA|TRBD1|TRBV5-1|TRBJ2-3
TGCGCCAGCAGCAGGGACAGGGGGCAGGGGTCAGATACGCAGTATTTT
CASSRDRGQGSDTQYF
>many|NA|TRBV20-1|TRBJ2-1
TGCAGTGCTAGAGGGGGGGTAGGCTACAATGAGCAGTTCTTC
CSARGGVGYNEQFF
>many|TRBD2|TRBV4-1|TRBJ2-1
TGCGCCAGCAGCCAAGATGGAACCGGGACTAGCGGGAGCTCTTCGTTCTTC
CASSQDGTGTSGSSSFF
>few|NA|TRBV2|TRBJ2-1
TGTGCCAGCAGTGAAGACAGAAGCTCCTACAATGAGCAGTTCTTC
CASSEDRSSYNEQFF
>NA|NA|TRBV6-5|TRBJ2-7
TGTGCCAGCAGGGCCTCGGACAGTTCCTACGAGCAGTACTTC
CASRASDSSYEQYF
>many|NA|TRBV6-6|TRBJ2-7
TGTGCCAGCAGCTTTGGGGGTACCTCCTACGAGCAGTACTTC
CASSFGGTSYEQYF
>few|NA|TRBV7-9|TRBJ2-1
TGTGCCAGCAGCCCAGAGGGTACCCGGCAGTTCTTC
CASSPEGTRQFF
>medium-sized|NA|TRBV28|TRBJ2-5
TGTGCCAGCAGTTTAGGAGAGACCCAGTACTTC
CASSLGETQYF
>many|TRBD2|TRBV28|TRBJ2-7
TGTGCCAGCAGTCCAAGGACTAGCGGGAGGCCCGAGCAGTACTTC
CASSPRTSGRPEQYF
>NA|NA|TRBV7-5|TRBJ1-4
NA
CISVPEAPQGTGWCPTNEKLFF
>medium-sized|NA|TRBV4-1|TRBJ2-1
TGCGCCAGCAGCCAAATACCAGACTCCTACAATGAGCAGTTCTTC
CASSQIPDSYNEQFF
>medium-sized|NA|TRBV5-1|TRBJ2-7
TGCGCCAGCAGCTTGGGGCGCGGATCCTACGAGCAGTACTTC
CASSLGRGSYEQYF
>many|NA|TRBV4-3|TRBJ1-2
TGCGCCAGCAGCCTCTCTCTTGGGGGCGCATATGGCTACACCTTC
CASSLSLGGAYGYTF
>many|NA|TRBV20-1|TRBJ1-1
TGCAGTGGATTGGGGTACACTGAAGCTTTCTTT
CSGLGYTEAFF
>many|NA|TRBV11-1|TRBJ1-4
TGTGCCAGCAGCTTAGGAGGGCCCGCAACTAATGAAAAACTGTTTTTT
CASSLGGPATNEKLFF
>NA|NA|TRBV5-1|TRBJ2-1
TGCGCCAGCAGCTTGGATGCGATATACAATGAGCAGTTCTTC
CASSLDAIYNEQFF
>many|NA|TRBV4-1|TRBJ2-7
TGCGCCAGCAGCCCCGGGCCCTACGAGCAGTACTTC
CASSPGPYEQYF
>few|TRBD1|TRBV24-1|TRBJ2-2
TGTGCCACCAGTGACCGACCGACAGGGTCCGGGGAGCTGTTTTTT
CATSDRPTGSGELFF
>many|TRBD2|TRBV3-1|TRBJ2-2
TGTGCCAGCAGCCAAGGACTAGCGGGAGTCGGGGAGCTGTTTTTT
CASSQGLAGVGELFF
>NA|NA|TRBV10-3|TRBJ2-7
TGTGCCATCAGTGGGGCAGGAGGGGAGCAGTACTTC
CAISGAGGEQYF
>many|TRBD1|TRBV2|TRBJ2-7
TGTGCCAGCAGTTCCCAGGACAGGGTTCGGGACGAGCAGTACTTC
CASSSQDRVRDEQYF
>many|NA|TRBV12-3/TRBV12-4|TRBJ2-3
TGTGCCAGCAGTTTACGGGAGAGCACAGATACGCAGTATTTT
CASSLRESTDTQYF
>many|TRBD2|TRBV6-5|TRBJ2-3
TGTGCCAGCAGTTACCAGCCCGGGACTACCCCCTCTTACACAGATACGCAGTATTTT
CASSYQPGTTPSYTDTQYF
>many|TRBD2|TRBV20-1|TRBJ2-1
TGCAGTGCAGTAACTAGCGGGGTAGACAATGAGCAGTTCTTC
CSAVTSGVDNEQFF
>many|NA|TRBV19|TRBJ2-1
TGTGCCAGTAGTAACCGGGACAATGGGTACAATGAGCAGTTCTTC
CASSNRDNGYNEQFF
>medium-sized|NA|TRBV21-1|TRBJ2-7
TGTGCCAGCAACTCGACAGAATACGAGCAGTACTTC
CASNSTEYEQYF
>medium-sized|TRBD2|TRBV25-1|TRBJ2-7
TGTGCCAGCAGTGAGATGTGCGGGAGGCCCTCCTACGAGCAGTACTTC
CASSEMCGRPSYEQYF
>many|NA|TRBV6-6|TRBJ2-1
TGTGCCAGCAGTTACTCGAAAGACAATGAGCAGTTCTTC
CASSYSKDNEQFF
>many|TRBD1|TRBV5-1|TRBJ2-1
TGCGCCAGCAGCTGGGGACAGGGGACTACCTACAATGAGCAGTTCTTC
CASSWGQGTTYNEQFF
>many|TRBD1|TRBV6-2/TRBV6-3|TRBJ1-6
TGTGCCAGCAGTACTCGTACCGGGACAGGGAATTCACCCCTCCACTTT
CASSTRTGTGNSPLHF
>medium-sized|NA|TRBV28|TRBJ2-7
TGTGCCAGCAGTCTAGTCGGGGAGCCTTCCTACGAGCAGTACTTC
CASSLVGEPSYEQYF
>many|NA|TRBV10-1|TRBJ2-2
TGCGCCAGCAGTGATCTTACTAGTGGCGGGGAGCTGTTTTTT
CASSDLTSGGELFF
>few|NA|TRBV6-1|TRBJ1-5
TGTGCCAGCAGAGTGAATCAGCCCCAGCATTTT
CASRVNQPQHF
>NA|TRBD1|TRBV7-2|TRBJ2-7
TGTGCCAGCAGCGAGGGGACAGGGCAGGGGTACTTC
CASSEGTGQGYF